A selection of T cell receptor beta chains follows, all from one sample in a study of immune cell composition in non-small cell lung cancer. Assay used: immunoSEQ multiplex PCR; TCRdb lists only in-frame clones, some missing. Seen here are 13,000 or so clones, roughly 68% observed once, and the top ten hold 14%. The sequencing input was lung tumor tissue. The receptors shown here come from a human donor with non-small cell lung cancer. CDR3s include the opening cysteine and the closing phenylalanine or tryptophan. The D gene is left open where the match is weak. Clone size appears in some rows only: once, few, many, or a class for an expanded clone.

V: TRBV25-1
D: .
J: TRBJ2-2
size: .
DNA: TGTGCCAGCAGGGGGGGGAACACCGGGGAGCTGTTTTTT
CDR3: CASRGGNTGELFF

V: TRBV6-5
D: TRBD2
J: TRBJ2-1
size: .
DNA: TGTGCCAGCCGACTAGCGGTCTTGGATGAGCAGTTCTTC
CDR3: CASRLAVLDEQFF

V: TRBV5-4
D: .
J: TRBJ2-2
size: .
DNA: TGTGCCAGCAGCGGGGGCGGCGGGAGTGGTACCGGGGAGCTGTTTTTT
CDR3: CASSGGGGSGTGELFF

V: TRBV5-1
D: .
J: TRBJ2-3
size: .
DNA: TGCGCCAGCAGCTTTGGACTTCCTACGGGGACAGATACGCAGTATTTT
CDR3: CASSFGLPTGTDTQYF

V: TRBV28
D: .
J: TRBJ2-2
size: .
DNA: TGTGCCAGCGGACGCGGGGAGAACACCGGGGAGCTGTTTTTT
CDR3: CASGRGENTGELFF

V: TRBV18
D: TRBD1
J: TRBJ2-7
size: .
DNA: TGTGCCAGCTCACCGCCGGGACAGAGCCGGCACGAGCAGTACTTC
CDR3: CASSPPGQSRHEQYF

V: TRBV19
D: .
J: TRBJ2-3
size: .
DNA: TGTGCCAGTAGTCCTGTGGACAGTAGCACAGATACGCAGTATTTT
CDR3: CASSPVDSSTDTQYF

V: TRBV4-2
D: .
J: TRBJ1-2
size: few
DNA: TGTGCCAGCAGCCAAGGCGATCGACAGATGGGTGGCTACACCTTC
CDR3: CASSQGDRQMGGYTF

V: TRBV5-6
D: .
J: TRBJ2-7
size: .
DNA: TGTGCCAGCAGAACCCCGGGAAGAGGCGAGCAGTACTTC
CDR3: CASRTPGRGEQYF

V: TRBV7-2
D: .
J: TRBJ2-2
size: .
DNA: TGTGCCAGCAGCTTCGGTGCCGGGGAGCTGTTTTTT
CDR3: CASSFGAGELFF

V: TRBV19
D: .
J: TRBJ2-2
size: .
DNA: TGTGCCAGTAGCGCAGGGACCGGGGAGCTGTTTTTT
CDR3: CASSAGTGELFF

V: TRBV27
D: TRBD1
J: TRBJ2-2
size: once
DNA: TGTGCCAGCAGTTTAACCCCCCGGGACAGCAACACCGGGGAGCTGTTTTTT
CDR3: CASSLTPRDSNTGELFF

V: TRBV27
D: TRBD1
J: TRBJ1-2
size: .
DNA: TGTGCCAGCAGTTTATCCCCTGACAGGGTCACGAACTATGGCTACACCTTC
CDR3: CASSLSPDRVTNYGYTF

V: TRBV6-1
D: TRBD1
J: TRBJ2-7
size: .
DNA: TGTGCCAGCAGGGATCCGGGACAGGGTAGCTACGAGCAGTACTTC
CDR3: CASRDPGQGSYEQYF

V: TRBV6-5
D: .
J: TRBJ2-7
size: .
DNA: TGTGCCAGCAGTTACTCAGGGGGATTAGGGTCCTACGAGCAGTACTTC
CDR3: CASSYSGGLGSYEQYF

V: TRBV27
D: TRBD2
J: TRBJ2-1
size: .
DNA: TGTGCCAGCAGTTTATCCACAGTGGGGACTAGGCTGTTCTTC
CDR3: CASSLSTVGTRLFF

V: TRBV15
D: .
J: TRBJ2-5
size: .
DNA: TGTGCCACCAGCAGAGATCTAGGGGAACTGACCCAGTACTTC
CDR3: CATSRDLGELTQYF

V: TRBV7-2
D: TRBD1
J: TRBJ1-6
size: .
DNA: TGTGCCAGCAGCTCCCGGACAGGGGGCTCCTATAATTCACCCCTCCACTTT
CDR3: CASSSRTGGSYNSPLHF

V: TRBV28
D: TRBD2
J: TRBJ2-7
size: .
DNA: TGTGCCAGCAGTTTGGGACGGCTAGCGGGAGGAAGGACCTACGAGCAGTACTTC
CDR3: CASSLGRLAGGRTYEQYF

V: TRBV6-5
D: .
J: TRBJ2-2
size: .
DNA: TGTGCCAGCAGCCACGGGGGGGAGCTGTTTTTT
CDR3: CASSHGGELFF

V: TRBV28
D: TRBD1
J: TRBJ2-7
size: .
DNA: TGTGCCAGCAGTCCCAACAGGGGGCGCGGGCAGTACTTC
CDR3: CASSPNRGRGQYF

V: TRBV28
D: TRBD1
J: TRBJ1-1
size: .
DNA: TGTGCCAGCAGTTCAGGGGGGATGAACACTGAAGCTTTCTTT
CDR3: CASSSGGMNTEAFF

V: TRBV28
D: .
J: TRBJ2-2
size: few
DNA: TGTGCCAGCAGTTTGCCAGGGGTTACGGGCGGGGAGCTGTTTTTT
CDR3: CASSLPGVTGGELFF

V: TRBV5-6
D: TRBD2
J: TRBJ2-1
size: few
DNA: TGTGCCAGCAGCTGGAGGGCGGGGGGGCCCGGTAATGAGCAGTTCTTC
CDR3: CASSWRAGGPGNEQFF

V: TRBV7-6
D: .
J: TRBJ2-7
size: few
DNA: TGTGCCAGCAGCCCCAGCTCCTACGAGCAGTACTTC
CDR3: CASSPSSYEQYF

V: TRBV6-6
D: .
J: TRBJ1-2
size: .
DNA: TGTGCCAGCAGTTCTAGGGGGGGCGGCTACACCTTC
CDR3: CASSSRGGGYTF

V: TRBV7-2
D: .
J: TRBJ1-6
size: medium-sized
DNA: TGTGCCAGCAGCTTAGAGCCCAATAATTCACCCCTCCACTTT
CDR3: CASSLEPNNSPLHF

V: TRBV6-5
D: TRBD1
J: TRBJ2-7
size: .
DNA: TGTGCCAGCAGTTACTCGAGGGGGGACAGGGGTTACGAGCAGTACTTC
CDR3: CASSYSRGDRGYEQYF

V: TRBV5-1
D: TRBD1
J: TRBJ1-2
size: .
DNA: TGCGCCAGCAGCTTGGGGACAGGGTCCGACTATGGCTACACCTTC
CDR3: CASSLGTGSDYGYTF